This record looks at one T cell receptor (beta chain) sequence and its context. As processed by the authors: Cell counts per sample came from amplifying reference gene primers. This table comes from immunoSEQ multiplex PCR, and its TCRdb copy is limited to in-frame clones, with some not included. For V, J and clone size, that table is used; D and trimming come from the DNA. This sample has 450,000 or so clones, with 70% to 90% found just once. The data are from a study of blood T cell repertoires in COVID-19. The receptor comes from a man between 18 and 35 years old with COVID-19, enrolled during active disease. Specimen: peripheral blood.

CDR3 bases: TGTGCCAGCAGCCAAAGGACAGGGAATTCACCCCTCCACTTT. It is translated as CASSQRTGNSPLHF. The chain combines TRBV3-1 (or the pseudogene TRBV3-2) with TRBJ1-6; TRBD1 aligns across 8 bases. In germline, CDR1 is LGHDT, CDR2 YNNKEL (reference sequence). V shed 2 bases, J shed 7 bases, and the junction held 1 base outside the gene matches. CDR3 length: 14 residues.